The 18 T cell receptor beta chains below come from one sample, sequenced in a study of T cell responses to AZD1222 COVID-19 vaccine. Data came from immunoSEQ multiplex PCR; TCRdb stores just in-frame clones and leaves some out. The table includes approximately 200,000 clones, approximately 90% detected once. Material: peripheral blood, obtained 28 days after the second AZD1222 dose. The receptor source for this set is an adult who received the AZD1222 COVID-19 vaccine.

The chain joins TRBV7-2 to TRBJ1-6, with D possibly matching TRBD1 (6 bases). The length of the CDR3 is 17 residues. Deletions cut 5 bases from V and 6 bases from J, with 20 bases between. Per the germline V gene, CDR1 is SGHTA and CDR2 is FQGNSA. CDR3 protein: CASSLLGRGSVNSPLHF. The CDR3 DNA sequence: TGTGCCAGCAGCCTCTTGGGCAGGGGTTCGGTTAATTCACCCCTCCACTTT. The full variable domain, its missing parts supplied by reference TRBV7-2 and TRBJ1-6, is GAGVSQSPSNKVTEKGKDVELRCDPISGHTALYWYRQSLGQGLEFLIYFQGNSAPDKSGLPSDRFSAERTGGSVSTLTIQRTQQEDSAVYLCASSLLGRGSVNSPLHFGNGTRLTVT.

CDR3 in amino acids: CASSVKGTGEREQYF. DNA of the CDR3: TGTGCCAGCAGCGTAAAGGGAACGGGGGAGCGCGAGCAGTACTTC. The chain couples TRBV9 to TRBJ2-7, with D possibly being TRBD2 (6 bases). Germline V gene lookup returns CDR1 SGDLS and CDR2 YYNGEE. The CDR3 runs 15 residues. Deletions cut 1 base from V and 6 bases from J, with 17 bases between.

The chain uses TRBV2 and TRBJ2-1; 10 nucleotides line up with TRBD1. Germline CDR1 SNHLY, CDR2 FYNNEI. V lost 4 bases and J lost 7; bases outside the gene matches: 7. The CDR3 consists of 15 residues. The CDR3 coding sequence is TGTGCCAGCAGTGCGGACAGGGGGGACCGTAATGAGCAGTTCTTC. This encodes CASSADRGDRNEQFF.

The J gene is TRBJ1-1, the V gene TRBV29-1; D unclear. The V and J ends lost 4 bases and 8 bases respectively, with 11 bases between them. Germline CDR1 reads SQVTM; CDR2 reads ANQGSEA. The CDR3 extends over 11 amino acids. CDR3 in amino acids: CSVAFGGEAFF. CDR3 DNA sequence: TGCAGCGTTGCATTCGGCGGCGAAGCTTTCTTT.

The chain joins TRBV28 to TRBJ1-2; tentative D call: TRBD1 (5 bases). V shed 3 bases and J shed 8 bases, with 10 bases lying between them. Per the germline V gene, CDR1 is MDHEN and CDR2 is SYDVKM. The CDR3 runs 12 residues. The CDR3 DNA sequence: TGTGCCAGCAGTTTGGGACCAGTGGGCTACACCTTC. Translating gives CASSLGPVGYTF.

This chain joins TRBV11-2 and TRBJ1-4; D gene uncertain. V lost 5 bases to trimming and J lost 7 bases, with 14 bases between them. CDR3 length: 14 residues. Germline lookup yields CDR1 SGHAT and CDR2 FQNNGV. In DNA, the CDR3 is TGTGCCAGCAGCCAGTCGGGTCTGGGTGAAAAACTGTTTTTT. Protein: CASSQSGLGEKLFF.

The V and J genes are TRBV9 and TRBJ2-1; 10 nucleotides align to TRBD2. Germline V lookup: CDR1 SGDLS, CDR2 YYNGEE. The CDR3 sequence is 19 residues long. The V gene end was trimmed by 4 bases and the J gene end by 1 base; junction bases not matched to a gene: 14. This CDR3 reads CASSPGLAVRGASYNEQFF. The CDR3 DNA is TGTGCCAGCAGCCCTGGACTAGCGGTGCGGGGGGCTTCCTACAATGAGCAGTTCTTC.

The V call is TRBV18, the J call TRBJ2-7; 9 nucleotides align to TRBD1. The V gene end was trimmed by 4 bases and the J gene end by 5 bases; junction bases not matched to a gene: 18. Germline V CDR1 and CDR2: KGHSH, LQKENI. This CDR3 has 18 residues. In DNA, the CDR3 is TGTGCCAGCTCACTAACCGGGACAGGGATCACCTCTTACCACGAGCAGTACTTC. It encodes CASSLTGTGITSYHEQYF.

The CDR3 DNA sequence: TGTGCCAGCAGGGAGGGTAGCGGGAGATGGCATGAGCAGTTCTTC. Its protein product is CASREGSGRWHEQFF. The chain couples TRBV2 to TRBJ2-1, with 9 bases fitting TRBD2. This CDR3 has 15 amino acids. With V trimmed by 6 bases and J by 8 bases, 11 bases remained unmatched. CDR1 is SNHLY, CDR2 FYNNEI, per germline.

Here the CDR3 reads CASTVRGNGYTF. CDR3 bases: TGTGCCAGCACCGTACGGGGGAATGGCTACACCTTC. The rearrangement joins TRBV12-3 or TRBV12-4 to TRBJ1-2; perhaps TRBD1 as D (5 bases). Trimming left V 7 bases short and J 6 bases short, with 12 bases between. This CDR3 is 12 amino acids long.

The chain is built from TRBV5-1 and TRBJ1-2; no clear D gene. This CDR3 has 14 amino acids. V lost 0 bases to trimming and J lost 1 base, with 7 bases between them. Per germline, CDR1 SGHRS and CDR2 YFSETQ. CDR3 loop: CASSLESLNYGYTF. CDR3 nucleotide sequence: TGCGCCAGCAGCTTGGAGAGCCTTAACTATGGCTACACCTTC.

In this sample, this clone turned up a few times. This chain joins TRBV6-5 and TRBJ1-6; D unresolved. Trimming took off 4 bases at V and 7 bases at J, with 14 bases between the two ends. Germline V gene lookup returns CDR1 MNHEY and CDR2 SVGAGI. This CDR3 spans 15 amino acids. In DNA, the CDR3 is TGTGCCAGCAGTTCCCTTACGGCGGCCAATTCACCCCTCCACTTT. It codes for CASSSLTAANSPLHF.

The V gene is TRBV10-3, the J gene TRBJ2-1; D unresolved. Germline values: CDR1 ENHRY, CDR2 SYGVKD. The CDR3 consists of 15 residues. The ends were cut back, 7 bases at V and 6 bases at J, with 19 bases in the middle. In DNA form, the CDR3 reads TGTGCCATCAAGCGAGTGACAACTCCGGGCAATGAGCAGTTCTTC. It codes for CAIKRVTTPGNEQFF.

The chain employs TRBV2 and TRBJ2-4; the match to TRBD2 covers 14 bases. The CDR3 extends over 16 amino acids. Germline-derived CDR1 and CDR2 are SNHLY and FYNNEI. Losses at the gene ends were 6 bases for V and 3 bases for J; bases not matched to a gene: 4. The CDR3 spells CASSPGLAGDKNIQYF. CDR3 in DNA: TGTGCCAGCAGCCCGGGACTAGCGGGGGACAAAAACATTCAGTACTTC.

The chain employs TRBV3-1 (or the pseudogene TRBV3-2) and TRBJ2-1; 12 bases map to TRBD2. CDR3 length: 17 residues. Unmatched junction bases numbered 5, after V lost 4 bases and J lost 1 base. Germline CDR1 LGHDT, CDR2 YNNKEL (reference sequence). CDR3 nucleotide sequence: TGTGCCAGCAGCCCCTCTAGCGGGAGGGGGTCCTACAATGAGCAGTTCTTC. It encodes CASSPSSGRGSYNEQFF.

V gene TRBV5-1 combines with J gene TRBJ2-3; 15 nucleotides agree with TRBD2. Germline lookup yields CDR1 SGHRS and CDR2 YFSETQ. Trimming took 7 bases from V and 3 from J; bases not matched to a gene: 12. The CDR3 is 18 amino acids. This CDR3 reads CASRQQGLAGGRTDTQYF. CDR3 bases: TGCGCCAGCCGTCAACAGGGACTAGCGGGAGGAAGAACAGATACGCAGTATTTT.

The chain joins TRBV11-3 to TRBJ2-5; TRBD2 agrees at 14 bases. V was clipped by 4 bases and J by 1 base; unmatched bases: 2. The V gene's germline CDR1 is SGHNT and CDR2 YENEEA. CDR3 length: 16 amino acids. CDR3 bases: TGTGCCAGCAGCTGGGGACTAGCGGGAGTCCAAGAGACCCAGTACTTC. Translated: CASSWGLAGVQETQYF.

The chain joins TRBV3-1 (or the pseudogene TRBV3-2) to TRBJ2-3, with TRBD2 matching over 8 bases. The V segment lost 0 bases and the J segment 7 bases; nucleotides outside the gene matches: 6. The CDR3 runs to 15 residues. Germline CDR1 and CDR2: LGHDT and YNNKEL (reference sequence). The CDR3: CASSQEGLESNTQYF. CDR3 sequence (DNA): TGTGCCAGCAGCCAAGAGGGACTAGAGAGCAATACGCAGTATTTT.